One T cell receptor beta chain is described in this entry. Antigen: not known. V lost 3 bases and J lost 13, with 15 bases in between. Germline V gives CDR1 SGHRS, CDR2 YFSETQ. The CDR3 extends over 12 amino acids. This specimen comes from a study of CD8+CD57+ T cells in acquired aplastic anemia. Study details: An average of roughly 10 million reads for CD4+ cells was obtained from healthy donors.

Study-wide results and caveats: Comparison of patients with controls identified about 30 shared CD8+ CDR3 sequences.

The use of genomic DNA as template underpinned the TCR beta VDJ and CDR3 profiling. Using its own MiXCR run on the reads, TCRdb lists one record per CDR3 protein. The table includes hundreds of thousands of distinct CDR3 sequences, around 72% detected once. Material for sequencing was sorted CD4+, CD8+, or CD8+CD57+ T cells (not recorded which) from PBMCs. The chain links TRBV5-1 to TRBJ2-3, with D possibly called TRBD1 or TRBD2 (5 bases each). The sequence was obtained from a human donor in good health, serving as a control. Written as DNA, the CDR3 is TGCGCCAGCAGCTCGGGACCAACAACTAAGTATTTT. It yields the protein CASSSGPTTKYF. Filled out from reference TRBV5-1 and TRBJ2-3, the complete variable domain reads KAGVTQTPRYLIKTRGQQVTLSCSPISGHRSVSWYQQTPGQGLQFLFEYFSETQRNKGNFPGRFSGRQFSNSRSEMNVSTLELGDSALYLCASSSGPTTKYFGPGTRLTVL.